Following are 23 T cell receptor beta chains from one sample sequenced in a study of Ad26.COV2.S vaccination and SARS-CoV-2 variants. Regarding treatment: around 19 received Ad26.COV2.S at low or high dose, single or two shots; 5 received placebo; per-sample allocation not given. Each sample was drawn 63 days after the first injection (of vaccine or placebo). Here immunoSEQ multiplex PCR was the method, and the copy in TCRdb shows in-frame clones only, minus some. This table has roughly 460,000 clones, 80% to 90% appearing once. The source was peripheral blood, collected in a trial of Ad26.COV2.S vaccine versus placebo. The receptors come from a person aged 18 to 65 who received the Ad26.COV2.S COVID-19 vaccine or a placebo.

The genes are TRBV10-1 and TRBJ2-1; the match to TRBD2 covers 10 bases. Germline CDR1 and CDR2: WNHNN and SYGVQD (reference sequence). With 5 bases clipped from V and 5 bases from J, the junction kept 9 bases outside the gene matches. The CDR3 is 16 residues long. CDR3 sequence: CASSFGTLAGDNEQFF. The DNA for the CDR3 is TGCGCCAGCAGTTTCGGCACGCTAGCGGGGGACAATGAGCAGTTCTTC.

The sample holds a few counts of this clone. The CDR3 here is CASSQARYSNQPQHF. The CDR3 nucleotides read TGTGCCAGCAGCCAAGCAAGGTATAGCAATCAGCCCCAGCATTTT. The J gene is TRBJ1-5, the V gene TRBV4-2, with D unclear. The germline V and J ends were trimmed by 1 base and 0 bases, with 7 bases remaining between them. CDR1 and CDR2 (germline): LGHNA, YNFKEQ. This CDR3 spans 15 amino acids.

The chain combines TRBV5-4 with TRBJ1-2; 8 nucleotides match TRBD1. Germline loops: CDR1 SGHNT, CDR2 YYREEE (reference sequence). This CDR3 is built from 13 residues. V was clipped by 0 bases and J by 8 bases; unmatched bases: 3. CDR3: CASSLVAGGGYTF. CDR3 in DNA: TGTGCCAGCAGCTTGGTAGCAGGGGGCGGCTACACCTTC.

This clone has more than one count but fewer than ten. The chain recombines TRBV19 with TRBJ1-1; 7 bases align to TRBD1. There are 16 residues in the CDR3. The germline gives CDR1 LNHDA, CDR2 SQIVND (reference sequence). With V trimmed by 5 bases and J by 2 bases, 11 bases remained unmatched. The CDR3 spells CASSPPLQGINTEAFF. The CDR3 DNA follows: TGTGCCAGTAGTCCACCTCTACAGGGGATCAACACTGAAGCTTTCTTT.

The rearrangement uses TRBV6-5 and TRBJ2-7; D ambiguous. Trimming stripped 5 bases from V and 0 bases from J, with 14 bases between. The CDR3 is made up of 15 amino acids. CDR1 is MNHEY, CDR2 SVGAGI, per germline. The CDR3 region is CASSPTWVNSYEQYF. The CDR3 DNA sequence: TGTGCCAGCAGTCCCACCTGGGTAAACTCCTACGAGCAGTACTTC.

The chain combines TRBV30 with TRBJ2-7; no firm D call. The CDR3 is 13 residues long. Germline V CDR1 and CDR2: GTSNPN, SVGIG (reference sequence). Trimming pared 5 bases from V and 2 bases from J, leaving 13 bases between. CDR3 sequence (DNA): TGTGCCTGGGCCGGGTCCTTAACCTACGAGCAGTACTTC. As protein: CAWAGSLTYEQYF.

CDR3 protein: CASSSRDSNQPQHF. The CDR3 DNA is TGTGCCAGCAGTTCCCGGGACAGCAATCAGCCCCAGCATTTT. The rearrangement uses TRBV6-5 and TRBJ1-5; TRBD1 might be the D (5 bases). V gave up 4 bases and J gave up 1 base, with 8 bases separating them. The length of the CDR3 is 14 residues. Germline values: CDR1 MNHEY, CDR2 SVGAGI.

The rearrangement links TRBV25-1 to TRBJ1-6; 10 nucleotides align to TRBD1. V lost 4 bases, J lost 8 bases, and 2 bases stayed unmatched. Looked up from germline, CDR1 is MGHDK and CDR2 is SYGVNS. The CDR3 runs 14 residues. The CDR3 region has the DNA TGTGCCAGCAGTGCGGGACAGGGGTATTCACCCCTCCACTTT. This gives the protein CASSAGQGYSPLHF.

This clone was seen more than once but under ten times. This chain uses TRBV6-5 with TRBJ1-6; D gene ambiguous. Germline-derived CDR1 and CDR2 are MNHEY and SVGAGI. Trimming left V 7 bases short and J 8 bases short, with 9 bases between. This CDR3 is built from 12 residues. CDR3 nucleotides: TGTGCCAGCACGGACGGAGATTCACCCCTCCACTTT. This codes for CASTDGDSPLHF.

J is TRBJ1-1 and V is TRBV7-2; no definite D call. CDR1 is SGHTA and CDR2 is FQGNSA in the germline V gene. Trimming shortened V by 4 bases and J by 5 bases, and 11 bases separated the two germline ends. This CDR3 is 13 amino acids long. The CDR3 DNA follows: TGTGCCAGCAGCTGGGGTAGGAGGACTGAAGCTTTCTTT. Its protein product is CASSWGRRTEAFF.

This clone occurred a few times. As DNA, the CDR3 is TGTGCCAGTGGTTGGACAGGGGGCTATCAGAACACTGAAGCTTTCTTT. Its protein is CASGWTGGYQNTEAFF. The V gene is TRBV19, the J gene TRBJ1-1, with TRBD1 identical over 11 bases. Germline-derived CDR1 and CDR2 are LNHDA and SQIVND (reference sequence). The V and J ends lost 8 bases and 1 base, in that order; junction bases with no gene match: 9. The length of the CDR3 is 16 residues. Filled out from reference TRBV19 and TRBJ1-1, the complete variable domain reads DGGITQSPKYLFRKEGQNVTLSCEQNLNHDAMYWYRQDPGQGLRLIYYSQIVNDFQKGDIAEGYSVSREKKESFPLTVTSAQKNPTAFYLCASGWTGGYQNTEAFFGQGTRLTVV.

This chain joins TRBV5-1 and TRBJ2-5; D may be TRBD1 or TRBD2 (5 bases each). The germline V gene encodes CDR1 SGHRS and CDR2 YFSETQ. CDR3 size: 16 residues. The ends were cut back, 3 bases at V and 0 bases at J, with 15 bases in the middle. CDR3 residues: CASSSQGGGHQETQYF. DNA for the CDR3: TGCGCCAGCAGCTCCCAGGGTGGCGGGCACCAAGAGACCCAGTACTTC. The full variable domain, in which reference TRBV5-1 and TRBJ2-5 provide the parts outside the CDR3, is KAGVTQTPRYLIKTRGQQVTLSCSPISGHRSVSWYQQTPGQGLQFLFEYFSETQRNKGNFPGRFSGRQFSNSRSEMNVSTLELGDSALYLCASSSQGGGHQETQYFGPGTRLLVL.

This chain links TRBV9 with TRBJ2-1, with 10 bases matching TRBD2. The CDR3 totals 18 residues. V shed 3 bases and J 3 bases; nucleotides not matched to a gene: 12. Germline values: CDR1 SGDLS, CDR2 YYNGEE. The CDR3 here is CASSAPVGTSDNYNEQFF. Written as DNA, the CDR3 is TGTGCCAGCAGCGCGCCCGTGGGGACTAGCGATAACTACAATGAGCAGTTCTTC.

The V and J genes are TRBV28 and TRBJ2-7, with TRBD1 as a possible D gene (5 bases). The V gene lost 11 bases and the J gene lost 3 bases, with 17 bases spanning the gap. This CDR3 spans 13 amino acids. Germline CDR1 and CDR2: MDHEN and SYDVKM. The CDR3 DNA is TGTGCCGTACAAGGGGCCCCGTTCTACGAGCAGTACTTC. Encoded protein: CAVQGAPFYEQYF.

Written as DNA, the CDR3 is TGTGCCAGCAGTTACCGGCGGGGGGGTTGGAATGAGCAGTTCTTC. Translated, it gives CASSYRRGGWNEQFF. V usage is TRBV6-2 or TRBV6-3 and J usage is TRBJ2-1; 9 nucleotides match TRBD2. J lost 7 bases, V lost 2 bases, and 6 bases had no gene match. The CDR3 contains 15 residues. Germline V lookup: CDR1 MNHEY, CDR2 SVGEGT.

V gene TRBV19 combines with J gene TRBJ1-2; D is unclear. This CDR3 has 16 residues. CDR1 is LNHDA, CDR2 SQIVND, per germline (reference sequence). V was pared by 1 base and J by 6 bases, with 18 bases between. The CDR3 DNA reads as TGTGCCAGTAGTATAGCCGGCGGCAGCTCTCCGGATGGCTACACCTTC. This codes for CASSIAGGSSPDGYTF. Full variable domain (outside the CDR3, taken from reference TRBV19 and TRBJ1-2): DGGITQSPKYLFRKEGQNVTLSCEQNLNHDAMYWYRQDPGQGLRLIYYSQIVNDFQKGDIAEGYSVSREKKESFPLTVTSAQKNPTAFYLCASSIAGGSSPDGYTFGSGTRLTVV.

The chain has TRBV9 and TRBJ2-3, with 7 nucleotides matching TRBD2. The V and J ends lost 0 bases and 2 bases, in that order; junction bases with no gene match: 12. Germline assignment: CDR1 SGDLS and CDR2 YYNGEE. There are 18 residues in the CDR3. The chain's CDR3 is CASSVGVRWEGVTDTQYF. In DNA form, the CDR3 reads TGTGCCAGCAGCGTAGGGGTTAGGTGGGAGGGCGTCACAGATACGCAGTATTTT. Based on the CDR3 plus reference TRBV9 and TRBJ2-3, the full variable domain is DSGVTQTPKHLITATGQRVTLRCSPRSGDLSVYWYQQSLDQGLQFLIQYYNGEERAKGNILERFSAQQFPDLHSELNLSSLELGDSALYFCASSVGVRWEGVTDTQYFGPGTRLTVL.

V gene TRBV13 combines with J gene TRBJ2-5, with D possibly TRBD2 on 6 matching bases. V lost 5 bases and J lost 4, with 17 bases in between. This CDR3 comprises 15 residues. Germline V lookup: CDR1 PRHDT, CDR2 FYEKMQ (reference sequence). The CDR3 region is CASSARLSSAETQYF. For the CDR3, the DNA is TGTGCCAGCAGCGCTCGACTCTCTAGCGCAGAGACCCAGTACTTC.

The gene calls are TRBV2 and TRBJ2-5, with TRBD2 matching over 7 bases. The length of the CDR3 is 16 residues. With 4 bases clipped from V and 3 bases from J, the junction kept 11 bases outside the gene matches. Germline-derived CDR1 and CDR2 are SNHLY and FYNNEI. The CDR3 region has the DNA TGTGCCAGCAGTGTGGGGCTAGCGGTGTCTAAAGAGACCCAGTACTTC. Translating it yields CASSVGLAVSKETQYF.

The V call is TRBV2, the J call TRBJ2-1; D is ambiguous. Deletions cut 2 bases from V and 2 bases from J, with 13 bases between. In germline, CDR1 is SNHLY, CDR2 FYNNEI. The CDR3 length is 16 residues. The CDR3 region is CASSESGSFTYNEQFF. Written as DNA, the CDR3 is TGTGCCAGCAGTGAATCGGGCAGCTTTACCTACAATGAGCAGTTCTTC.

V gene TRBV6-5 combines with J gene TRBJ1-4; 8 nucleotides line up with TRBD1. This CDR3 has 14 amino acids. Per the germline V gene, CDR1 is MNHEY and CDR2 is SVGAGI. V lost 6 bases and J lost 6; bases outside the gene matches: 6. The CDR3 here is CASSSTGGDEKLFF. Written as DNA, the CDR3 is TGTGCCAGCAGCTCAACAGGGGGAGATGAAAAACTGTTTTTT.

The CDR3 loop reads CASSRQYIFYEQYF. The DNA of the CDR3 is TGTGCCAGCAGCCGACAATACATATTCTACGAGCAGTACTTC. The chain couples TRBV3-1 (or the pseudogene TRBV3-2) to TRBJ2-7, with D unclear. Trimming left V 4 bases short and J 3 bases short, with 13 bases between. This CDR3 is built from 14 residues. Germline assignment: CDR1 LGHDT and CDR2 YNNKEL (reference sequence).

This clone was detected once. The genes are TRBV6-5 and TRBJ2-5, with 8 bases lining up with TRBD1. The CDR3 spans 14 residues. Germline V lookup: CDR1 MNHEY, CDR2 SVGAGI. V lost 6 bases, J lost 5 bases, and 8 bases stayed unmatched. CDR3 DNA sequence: TGTGCCAGCAGCCAGGACAGGGCGTTGGAGACCCAGTACTTC. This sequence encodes CASSQDRALETQYF.